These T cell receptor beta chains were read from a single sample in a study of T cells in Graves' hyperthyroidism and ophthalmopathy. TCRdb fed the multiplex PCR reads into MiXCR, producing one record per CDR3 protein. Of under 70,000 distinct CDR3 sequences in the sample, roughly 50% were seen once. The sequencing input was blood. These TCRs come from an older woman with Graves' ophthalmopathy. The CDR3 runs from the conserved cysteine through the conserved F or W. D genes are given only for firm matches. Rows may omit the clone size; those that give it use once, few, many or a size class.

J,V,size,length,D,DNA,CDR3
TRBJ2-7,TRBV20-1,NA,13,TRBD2,TGCAGTGCTACCCTAGCGGGAGGCTACGAGCAGTACTTC,CSATLAGGYEQYF
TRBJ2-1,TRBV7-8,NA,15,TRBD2,TGTGCCAGCAGCATGGGACTAGCGGGACCCAATGAGCAGTTCTTC,CASSMGLAGPNEQFF
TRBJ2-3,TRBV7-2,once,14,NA,TGTGCCAGCAGCTTAGCGGGAGGAACAGACACGCAGTATTTT,CASSLAGGTDTQYF
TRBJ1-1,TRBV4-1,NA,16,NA,TGCGCCAGCAGCCGTCGGAGCGGGGGCTCCTACAATGAAGCTTTCTTT,CASSRRSGGSYNEAFF
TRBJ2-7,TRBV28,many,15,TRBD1,TGTGCCAGCAGCCCAACCCGGGACAGGGAGGACGAGCAGTACTTC,CASSPTRDREDEQYF
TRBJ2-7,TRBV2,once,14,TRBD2,TGTGCCAGCAGTGAGTCTAGCGGAACCTACGAGCAGTACTTC,CASSESSGTYEQYF
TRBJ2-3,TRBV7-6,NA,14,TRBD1,TGTGCCAGCAGCAACAGGGGGAGCACAGATACGCAGTATTTT,CASSNRGSTDTQYF
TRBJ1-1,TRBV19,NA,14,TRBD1,TGTGCCAGTAGTAGAAGACAGGGAGGAACTGAAGCTTTCTTT,CASSRRQGGTEAFF
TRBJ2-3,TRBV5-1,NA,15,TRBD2,TGCGCCAGCACGACTAGCGGGGGGCCAGTCGATACGCAGTATTTT,CASTTSGGPVDTQYF
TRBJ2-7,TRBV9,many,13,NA,TGTGCCAGCAGCGTAGATACGGGGCGCGAGCAGTACTTC,CASSVDTGREQYF
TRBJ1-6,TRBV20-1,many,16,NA,TGCAGTGCTAGAGACCCGGGGGAGGGTCATAATTCACCCCTCCACTTT,CSARDPGEGHNSPLHF
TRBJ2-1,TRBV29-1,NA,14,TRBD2,TGCAGCGTCGCCGGGACTAGCGGAAGACATAAGCAGTCCTTC,CSVAGTSGRHKQSF
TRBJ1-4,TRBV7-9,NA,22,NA,NA,CASSFYICSAEGTGETNEKLFF
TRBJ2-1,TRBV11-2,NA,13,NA,TGTGCCAGCAGCTTAGAAAGGGTCAATGAGCAGTTCTTC,CASSLERVNEQFF
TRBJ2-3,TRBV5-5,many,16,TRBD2,TGTGCCAGCAGCCGGGGACTAGGATTTTCGGCAGATACGCAGTATTTT,CASSRGLGFSADTQYF
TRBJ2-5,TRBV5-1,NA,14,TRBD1,TGTGCCAGCAGCCGAGGGACAGAACAAGAGACCCAGTACTTC,CASSRGTEQETQYF
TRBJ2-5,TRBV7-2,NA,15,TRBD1,TGTGCCAGCACCCGCGAGACAGGGTGTTCTGAGACCCAGTACTTC,CASTRETGCSETQYF
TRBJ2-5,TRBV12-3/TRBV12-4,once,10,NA,TGTGCCAGCAGTAGGGTGACCCAGTACTTC,CASSRVTQYF
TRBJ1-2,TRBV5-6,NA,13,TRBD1,TGTGCCAGCAGCCACACAGGGGGCTATGGCTACACCTTC,CASSHTGGYGYTF
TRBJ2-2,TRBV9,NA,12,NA,TGTGCCAGCAGCGTAGATACCGGGGAGCTGTTTTTT,CASSVDTGELFF
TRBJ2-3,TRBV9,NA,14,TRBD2,TGTGCCAGTACTAGCGGGGGGGACACAGATACGCAGTATTTT,CASTSGGDTDTQYF
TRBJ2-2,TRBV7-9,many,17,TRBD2,TGTGCCAGCAGCATCCGACTAGCGGGGACGAACACCGGGGAGCTGTTTTTT,CASSIRLAGTNTGELFF
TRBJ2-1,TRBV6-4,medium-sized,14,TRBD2,TGTGCCAGCAGTGAAGGACTAGCGGCCAATGAGCAGTTCTTC,CASSEGLAANEQFF
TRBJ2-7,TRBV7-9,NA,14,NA,TGTGCCAGCGGGTCCGGGGGCGTAACCTACGAGCAGTACTTC,CASGSGGVTYEQYF
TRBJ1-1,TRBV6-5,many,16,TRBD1,TGTGCCAGCAGTTATTTAGATAGGGGGCGCGGCACTGAAGCTTTCTTT,CASSYLDRGRGTEAFF
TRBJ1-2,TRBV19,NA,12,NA,TGTGCCAGTAGTCCGCGGTTCTCTGGAAACACCTTC,CASSPRFSGNTF
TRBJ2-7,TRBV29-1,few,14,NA,TGCAGCGTTGCGGGGGAGGAGCCGTCTTACGAGCAGTACTTC,CSVAGEEPSYEQYF
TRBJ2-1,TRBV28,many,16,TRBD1,TGTGCCAGCAGTTTACTGGGGACAGGGGGCTACAATGAGCAGTTCTTC,CASSLLGTGGYNEQFF
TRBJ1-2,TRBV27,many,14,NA,TGTGCCAGCAGTTTGCAAGGGGGACTGGATGGCTACACCTTC,CASSLQGGLDGYTF
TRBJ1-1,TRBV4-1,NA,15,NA,TGCGCCAGCAGCCCTCGGAGAGGTGAGTCCGCTGAAGCTTTCTTT,CASSPRRGESAEAFF
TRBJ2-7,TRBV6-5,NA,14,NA,TGTGCCAGCAGTTTCGGGGAGTTCGCCTACGAGCAGTACTTC,CASSFGEFAYEQYF
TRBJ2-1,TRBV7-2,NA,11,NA,TGTGCCAGCAGCTTAGACAGGGCCAGCTTCTTC,CASSLDRASFF
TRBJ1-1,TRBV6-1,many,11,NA,TGTGCCAGCGGACTGAACACTGAAGCTTTCTTT,CASGLNTEAFF
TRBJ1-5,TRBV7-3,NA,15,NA,TGTGCCAGCAGCTTTGGCGGGGGCTACGAGCAGCCCCAGCATTTT,CASSFGGGYEQPQHF
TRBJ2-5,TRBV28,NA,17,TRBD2,TGTGCCAGCAGTTTGGTACTAGCGGGAGGGCTGCGAGAGACCCAGTACTTC,CASSLVLAGGLRETQYF
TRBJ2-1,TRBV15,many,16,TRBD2,TGTGCCACCAGCGCTTTAGCGGGAGCCAACTACAATGAGCAGTTCTTC,CATSALAGANYNEQFF
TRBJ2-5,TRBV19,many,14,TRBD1,TGTGCCAGTAGCCCCACAGGGGGCCAAGAGACCCAGTACTTC,CASSPTGGQETQYF
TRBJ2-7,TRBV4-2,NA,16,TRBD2,TGTGCCAGCAGCCAAGTGCGGGGGGGGGTCAGATACGAGCAGTACTTC,CASSQVRGGVRYEQYF
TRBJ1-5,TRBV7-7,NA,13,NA,TGTGCTAGCAGCTTAGGGGGAGATCAGCCCCAGCATTTT,CASSLGGDQPQHF
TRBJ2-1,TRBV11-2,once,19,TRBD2,TGTGCCAGCAGCCCTCGACTAGCGGGGGCCCTGAGCTCCTACAATGAGCAGTTCTTC,CASSPRLAGALSSYNEQFF
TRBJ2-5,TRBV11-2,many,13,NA,TGTGCCAGCAGCTTAGGTCCGCAAGAGACCCAGTACTTC,CASSLGPQETQYF
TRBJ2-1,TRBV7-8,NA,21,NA,NA,CASTPFRVAVSTGELFFGQFF
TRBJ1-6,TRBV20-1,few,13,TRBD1,TGCAGTGCTTCGGACAGGGTAGAATCACCCCTCCACTTT,CSASDRVESPLHF
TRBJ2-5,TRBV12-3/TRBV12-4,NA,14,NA,TGTGCCAGCAGTAGGGAAGGGGGAAATCAGCCCCAGTACTTC,CASSREGGNQPQYF
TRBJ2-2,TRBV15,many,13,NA,TGTGCCACCAGCAGAGAGAGAGTCGGGGAGCTGTTTTTT,CATSRERVGELFF
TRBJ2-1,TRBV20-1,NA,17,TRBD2,TGCAGTGCTAGGGGGACTAGCGGGGGCCTACTTTACAATGAGCAGGTCTTC,CSARGTSGGLLYNEQVF
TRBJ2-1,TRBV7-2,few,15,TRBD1,TGTGCCAGCAGCCCCCGACAGGGCAGGTACAATGAGCAGTTCTTC,CASSPRQGRYNEQFF
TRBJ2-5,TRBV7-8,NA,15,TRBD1,TGTGCCAGCAGCCTAGGACAGGGGGGGACAGATACGCAGTACTTC,CASSLGQGGTDTQYF